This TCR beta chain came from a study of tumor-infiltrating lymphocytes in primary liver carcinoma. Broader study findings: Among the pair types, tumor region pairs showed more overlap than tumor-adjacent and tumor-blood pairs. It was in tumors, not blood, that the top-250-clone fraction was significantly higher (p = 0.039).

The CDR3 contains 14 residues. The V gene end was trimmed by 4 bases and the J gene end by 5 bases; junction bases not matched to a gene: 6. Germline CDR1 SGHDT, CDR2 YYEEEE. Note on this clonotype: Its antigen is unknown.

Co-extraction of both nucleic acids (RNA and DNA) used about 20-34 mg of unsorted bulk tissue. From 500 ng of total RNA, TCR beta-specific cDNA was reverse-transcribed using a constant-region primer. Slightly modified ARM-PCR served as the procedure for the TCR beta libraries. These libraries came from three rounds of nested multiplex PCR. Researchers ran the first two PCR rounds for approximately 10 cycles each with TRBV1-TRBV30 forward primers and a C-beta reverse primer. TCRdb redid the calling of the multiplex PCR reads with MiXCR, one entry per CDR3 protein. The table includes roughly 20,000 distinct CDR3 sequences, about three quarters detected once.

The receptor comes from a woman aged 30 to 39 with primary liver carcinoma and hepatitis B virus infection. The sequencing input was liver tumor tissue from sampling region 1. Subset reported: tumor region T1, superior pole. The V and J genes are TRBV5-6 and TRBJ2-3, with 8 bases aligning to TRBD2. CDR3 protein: CASSPPAGVDTQYF. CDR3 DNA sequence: TGTGCCAGCAGCCCCCCAGCGGGAGTAGATACGCAGTATTTT.